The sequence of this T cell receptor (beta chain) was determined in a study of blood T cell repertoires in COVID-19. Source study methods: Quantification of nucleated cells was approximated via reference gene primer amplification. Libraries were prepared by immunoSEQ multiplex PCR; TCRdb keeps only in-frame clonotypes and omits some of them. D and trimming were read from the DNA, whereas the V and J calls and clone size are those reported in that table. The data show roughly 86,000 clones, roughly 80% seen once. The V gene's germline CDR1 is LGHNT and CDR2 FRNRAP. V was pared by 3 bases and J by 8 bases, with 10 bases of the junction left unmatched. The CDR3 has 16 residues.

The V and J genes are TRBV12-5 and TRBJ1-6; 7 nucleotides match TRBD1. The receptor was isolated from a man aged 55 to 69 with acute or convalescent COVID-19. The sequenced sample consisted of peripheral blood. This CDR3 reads CASGLSQGTVYSPLHF. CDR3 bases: TGTGCTAGTGGTTTAAGTCAGGGGACAGTTTATTCACCCCTCCACTTT.